Below are 27 T cell receptor beta chains sequenced from a single sample in a study of tumor-infiltrating lymphocytes in oesophageal squamous cell carcinoma. Each CDR3 protein is one row after TCRdb ran MiXCR on the PCR reads. This table holds about 14,000 distinct CDR3 sequences, 40% to 60% found once. Sequences were obtained from blood. The receptors were gathered from a male donor with esophageal squamous cell carcinoma.

This chain uses TRBV7-3 with TRBJ2-3; no clear D. The DNA end lines up better with TRBJ2-7; the J call may be wrong. Germline CDR1 and CDR2: SGHTA and FQGTGA. This CDR3 spans 15 amino acids. CDR3 sequence (DNA): TGTGCCAGCAGCTTAACGGCAGCACCCTCTTACGAGCAGTACTTC. Its translation is CASSLTAAPSYEQYF.

In this sample, this clonotype turned up a few times. V gene TRBV6-1 combines with J gene TRBJ2-5, with 7 bases identical to TRBD2. Losses at the gene ends were 7 bases for V and 1 base for J; bases not matched to a gene: 0. Germline CDR1 MNHNS, CDR2 SASEGT. CDR3 length: 12 residues. This CDR3 reads CASTSGQETQYF. The CDR3 bases are TGTGCCAGCACTAGCGGCCAAGAGACCCAGTACTTC.

This clonotype was counted a few times. The rearrangement joins TRBV7-2 to TRBJ2-5; 9 bases map to TRBD2. The CDR3 loop spans 15 amino acids. J was trimmed by 1 base and V by 3 bases; bases with no gene match: 3. The germline V gene encodes CDR1 SGHTA and CDR2 FQGNSA. CDR3 region: CASSLLAGLQETQYF. The CDR3 DNA reads as TGTGCCAGCAGCTTGCTAGCGGGACTCCAAGAGACCCAGTACTTC.

As DNA, the CDR3 is TGTGCCAGCAGTGAGGGGCAGGTCTACAATGAGCAGTTCTTC. Translating gives CASSEGQVYNEQFF. The J gene is TRBJ2-5, the V gene TRBV6-2 or TRBV6-3; TRBD1 or TRBD2 may be the D gene (5 bases each). The end of the DNA is better explained by TRBJ2-1, so the J call may be wrong. CDR3 length: 14 amino acids. Germline V gene lookup returns CDR1 MNHEY and CDR2 SVGEGT.

In regard to this clonotype: No conserved phenylalanine or tryptophan ends this CDR3, so it is likely a read error. The DNA is left out, because the CDR3 cannot be placed on it with certainty; the CDR3 is given as TCRdb lists it. The V call is TRBV5-1, the J call TRBJ2-5; whether TRBD1, the table's D call, matches the DNA was not checked. The CDR3 contains 18 residues when both ends are counted. The germline V gene has CDR1 SGHRS and CDR2 YFSETQ. CDR3 sequence: CASSPSRTGGGYGYTFGS.

This clonotype was seen repeatedly, ten times or more. The rearrangement joins TRBV7-2 to TRBJ2-1, with a tentative D call TRBD2 (6 bases). This CDR3 is built from 15 residues. CDR1 is SGHTA, CDR2 FQGNSA, per germline. The V and J ends lost 4 bases and 4 bases respectively, with 14 bases between them. In DNA form, the CDR3 reads TGTGCCAGCAGCTCCGGGAGCGGTGGATACAATGAGCAGTTCTTC. This translates into CASSSGSGGYNEQFF. The full variable domain, in which reference TRBV7-2 and TRBJ2-1 provide the parts outside the CDR3, is GAGVSQSPSNKVTEKGKDVELRCDPISGHTALYWYRQSLGQGLEFLIYFQGNSAPDKSGLPSDRFSAERTGGSVSTLTIQRTQQEDSAVYLCASSSGSGGYNEQFFGPGTRLTVL.

The genes are TRBV24-1 and TRBJ2-1; unclear D gene. V lost 4 bases and J 4 bases, leaving 10 bases between the germline ends. The CDR3 contains 14 residues. The V gene's germline CDR1 is KGHDR and CDR2 SFDVKD. CDR3 sequence reads: CATSDPQNYNEQFF. The CDR3 nucleotides are TGTGCCACCAGTGACCCGCAGAATTACAATGAGCAGTTCTTC.

The V call is TRBV28, the J call TRBJ1-1; D call uncertain. Germline CDR1 and CDR2: MDHEN and SYDVKM. The CDR3 spans 8 residues. The CDR3 sequence is CAGTEAFF. The CDR3 coding sequence is TGTGCAGGAACTGAAGCTTTCTTT.

The sample holds a few counts of this clonotype. The chain couples TRBV27 to TRBJ2-1, with TRBD1 identical over 11 bases. The V gene's germline CDR1 is MNHEY and CDR2 SMNVEV (reference sequence). The length of the CDR3 is 15 residues. V gave up 5 bases and J gave up 4 bases; unmatched junction bases: 4. CDR3 residues: CASSRGTGGYNEQFF. The CDR3 nucleotides are TGTGCCAGCAGTAGAGGGACAGGGGGGTACAATGAGCAGTTCTTC.

The chain has TRBV7-6 and TRBJ2-5, with TRBD2 identical over 10 bases. The J call may be wrong; the DNA end is better matched by TRBJ2-1. Per the germline V gene, CDR1 is SGHVS and CDR2 is FNYEAQ. There are 15 residues in the CDR3. CDR3 amino acids: CASSLVLAGEGEQFF. In DNA, the CDR3 is TGTGCCAGCAGCTTAGTCCTAGCGGGAGAAGGTGAGCAGTTCTTC.

The chain uses TRBV6-9 and TRBJ2-7, with D hard to call. The J call is in doubt because the DNA end fits TRBJ1-2 better. CDR1 is MNHGY and CDR2 is SVAAGI in the germline V gene. The CDR3 has 16 amino acids. CDR3 sequence: CASRRPGLVAGDGYTF. The CDR3 nucleotides read TGTGCCAGCAGGAGACCGGGCCTCGTCGCGGGAGATGGCTACACCTTC.

With respect to this clonotype: A clone one base away is much larger, so this may be a read error. The chain combines TRBV15 with TRBJ2-5, with D maybe TRBD1 (5 bases). The last part of the DNA fits TRBJ2-1 better; the J call may be wrong. The CDR3 spans 15 residues. Germline CDR1 reads LNHNV; CDR2 reads YYDKDF (reference sequence). The CDR3 nucleotides read TGTGCCACCAGCAGAGATAGGAGCAAGACAGAGACCCAGTTCTTC. Amino acids: CATSRDRSKTETQFF.

Comments on this clonotype: Lacking the conserved final phenylalanine or tryptophan, this CDR3 likely reflects a read error. No DNA is shown, since the ends of the CDR3 on it are uncertain; the CDR3 is the one TCRdb lists. This sequence joins TRBV7-8 and TRBJ2-6; the table calls TRBD1, which could not be checked here. The CDR3 spans 19 amino acids, including both terminal residues. CDR1 and CDR2 (germline): SGHVS, FQNEAQ. CDR3 protein: CASSLKRPGQGAHEQYFGA.

This chain links TRBV2 with TRBJ2-1; possibly TRBD2 for D (7 bases). Near its end, the DNA agrees better with TRBJ2-7, so the J call may be wrong. Germline CDR1 and CDR2: SNHLY and FYNNEI. This CDR3 is 12 amino acids long. CDR3 sequence: CASKGGGNEQYF. As DNA, the CDR3 is TGTGCCAGCAAGGGGGGGGGGAACGAGCAGTACTTC.

The CDR3 bases are TGTGCCAGCAGTGCAACCCTACTAGCGGGAGGGCAAGAGACCCAGTACTTC. Amino acids: CASSATLLAGGQETQYF. This chain uses TRBV27 with TRBJ2-5; TRBD2 aligns across 13 bases. Germline V gene lookup returns CDR1 MNHEY and CDR2 SMNVEV (reference sequence). Trimming cost V 5 bases and J 2 bases; bases outside gene matches: 8. CDR3 length: 17 residues.

This sequence joins TRBV7-2 and TRBJ1-1; D unclear. This CDR3 is 15 amino acids long. CDR1 and CDR2 (germline): SGHTA, FQGNSA. V shed 0 bases and J shed 0 bases, with 8 bases lying between them. The CDR3 DNA reads TGTGCCAGCAGCTTAGCGGGCAGCATGAACACTGAAGCTTTCTTT. Translating it yields CASSLAGSMNTEAFF.

This chain connects TRBV6-8 to TRBJ2-2, with 8 bases lining up with TRBD1. CDR3 length equals 14 residues. CDR1 and CDR2 from the germline V gene are MNHGY and SAAAGT. V lost 8 bases to trimming and J lost 1 base; unmatched junction nucleotides: 3. For the CDR3, the DNA is TGTGCCAGCCAGGACAGGGAGAACACCGGGGAGCTGTTTTTT. As protein: CASQDRENTGELFF.

The V and J genes are TRBV11-1 and TRBJ2-1; D is possibly TRBD1 (6 bases). Near its end, the DNA agrees better with TRBJ1-2, so the J call may be wrong. The CDR3 consists of 16 residues. The germline gives CDR1 SGHAT, CDR2 FQDESV (reference sequence). CDR3 sequence reads: CASSLIQGGFGYGYTF. CDR3 nucleotides: TGTGCCAGCAGCTTAATACAGGGAGGCTTTGGCTATGGCTACACCTTC.

This clonotype was recorded a few times. The chain combines TRBV7-2 with TRBJ1-2, with TRBD1 as a possible D gene (6 bases). From germline, CDR1 is SGHTA and CDR2 FQGNSA. CDR3 length equals 15 residues. Between the trimmed V and J ends, which lost 4 bases and 4 bases, there was a span of 16 bases. The CDR3 DNA follows: TGTGCCAGCAGCTCCCCACAGGGTTTCCGCTATGGCTACACCTTC. This encodes CASSSPQGFRYGYTF.

This clonotype was found a few times. At one end, the junction sequence differs from germline, possibly due to a read error. The DNA of the CDR3 is TGTGCTAGCAGCTTAGCGGGGCTAGCGGGGGGGCCCAGAGAGACCCAGTACTTC. Protein product: CASSLAGLAGGPRETQYF. This sequence joins TRBV7-7 and TRBJ2-7, with 12 bases lining up with TRBD2. The DNA end lines up better with TRBJ2-5; the J call may be wrong. Germline lookup yields CDR1 SSHAT and CDR2 FNYEAQ (reference sequence). There are 18 residues in the CDR3.

This clonotype is labeled as medium-sized. V gene TRBV6-1 combines with J gene TRBJ2-7, with TRBD1 matching over 10 bases. CDR1 is MNHNS and CDR2 is SASEGT in the germline V gene. There are 15 residues in the CDR3. V shed 7 bases and J 2 bases; nucleotides not matched to a gene: 8. Here the CDR3 DNA reads TGTGCCAGCATGGCTTCGGGACAGGGGACCTACGAGCAGTACTTC. Its protein is CASMASGQGTYEQYF.

This clonotype appeared many times. CDR3 bases: TGTGCCAGCAGTGAAGAGCGACTGATCTACAATGAGCAGTTCTTC. It translates to CASSEERLIYNEQFF. This sequence joins TRBV2 and TRBJ2-1; D is unclear. V was cut by 1 base and J by 3 bases, with 10 bases left in between. Germline values: CDR1 SNHLY, CDR2 FYNNEI. This CDR3 is 15 amino acids long.

The chain uses TRBV7-6 and TRBJ2-1; 7 bases line up with TRBD1. The end of the DNA fits TRBJ2-7 better, so the J call may be wrong. The CDR3 extends over 14 amino acids. Looked up from germline, CDR1 is SGHVS and CDR2 is FNYEAQ. CDR3 protein: CASSPQTGNYEQYF. Here the CDR3 DNA reads TGTGCCAGCAGCCCTCAGACAGGGAACTACGAGCAGTACTTC.

By share, this clonotype ranks as medium-sized. V usage is TRBV6-1 and J usage is TRBJ1-1, with 7 bases matching TRBD1. Germline V gene data show CDR1 as MNHNS and CDR2 as SASEGT. With 7 bases clipped from V and 7 bases from J, the junction kept 9 bases outside the gene matches. CDR3 length: 13 residues. CDR3: CASIRWDSNEAFF. The CDR3, as DNA: TGTGCCAGCATTCGGTGGGACAGTAATGAAGCTTTCTTT.

This clonotype was picked up many times. The V call is TRBV7-9, the J call TRBJ2-1, with 10 bases identical to TRBD2. Germline loops: CDR1 SEHNR, CDR2 FQNEAQ (reference sequence). V lost 5 bases to trimming and J lost 1 base; unmatched junction nucleotides: 2. This CDR3 comprises 15 residues. CDR3 protein: CASSRSGRSYNEQFF. Here the CDR3 DNA reads TGTGCCAGCAGCCGTAGCGGGAGGTCCTACAATGAGCAGTTCTTC. Combining the CDR3 with reference TRBV7-9 and TRBJ2-1 gives the whole variable domain DTGVSQNPRHKITKRGQNVTFRCDPISEHNRLYWYRQTLGQGPEFLTYFQNEAQLEKSRLLSDRFSAERPKGSFSTLEIQRTEQGDSAMYLCASSRSGRSYNEQFFGPGTRLTVL.

J is TRBJ2-3 and V is TRBV27; a weak D match, TRBD2 (6 bases). V was cut by 1 base and J by 0 bases, with 11 bases left in between. CDR3 length: 16 amino acids. The germline CDR1 and CDR2 sequences are MNHEY and SMNVEV (reference sequence). CDR3: CASSLWGTSSTDTQYF. The CDR3 DNA is TGTGCCAGCAGTTTATGGGGGACTTCTAGCACAGATACGCAGTATTTT.

This clonotype was found a few times. This chain joins TRBV19 and TRBJ1-4, with 7 nucleotides matching TRBD1. Trimming at V came to 6 bases and at J to 0 bases, leaving 10 bases not matched to a gene. The CDR3 loop spans 17 amino acids. The germline V gene has CDR1 LNHDA and CDR2 SQIVND (reference sequence). CDR3 sequence (DNA): TGTGCCAGTAGCCCCGACGGGACAGATGCAACTAATGAAAAACTGTTTTTT. This gives the protein CASSPDGTDATNEKLFF.